These 26 T cell receptor beta chains were all obtained from the same sample, sequenced in a study of blood T cells in healthy people across ages. Primers used in a second PCR of roughly 6 to 11 cycles were a sample-barcoded 5' primer and a J-beta primer mix. TCRdb re-analysed the 5' RACE reads in MiXCR, keeping a single row per CDR3 protein. This table holds about 1.4 million distinct CDR3 sequences, around 55% found once. Source material: blood. Source of these receptors: a man aged 18 to 29 in good health.

V and J are TRBV4-2 and TRBJ1-5, with D unclear. The CDR3 consists of 16 residues. Germline V lookup: CDR1 LGHNA, CDR2 YNFKEQ. The V gene lost 2 bases and the J gene lost 0 bases, with 11 bases spanning the gap. As DNA, the CDR3 is TGTGCCAGCAGCCAATTCACGGTTAATAGCAATCAGCCCCAGCATTTT. This translates into CASSQFTVNSNQPQHF.

This clonotype was counted a few times. The chain employs TRBV6-2 or TRBV6-3 and TRBJ2-4; D not certain. Germline assignment: CDR1 MNHEY and CDR2 SVGEGT. Trimming shortened V by 2 bases and J by 3 bases, and 5 bases separated the two germline ends. The CDR3 contains 13 residues. DNA for the CDR3: TGTGCCAGCAGTTACACAGACAAAAACATTCAGTACTTC. It yields the protein CASSYTDKNIQYF.

This rearrangement joins TRBV7-2 to TRBJ2-5; 11 bases are shared with TRBD2. This CDR3 has 16 amino acids. With V trimmed by 5 bases and J by 5 bases, 10 bases remained unmatched. Germline V lookup: CDR1 SGHTA, CDR2 FQGNSA. The CDR3 sequence: CASSPLAGGPSETQYF. The CDR3 DNA reads as TGTGCCAGCAGCCCTTTAGCGGGAGGGCCCTCGGAGACCCAGTACTTC.

Concerning this clonotype: At one end, the junction sequence differs from germline, possibly due to a read error. The CDR3 coding sequence is TGTGCCTGCAGCGTAGCTGGTACGGGGGGCATCTACGAGCAGTACTTC. Protein: CACSVAGTGGIYEQYF. This chain joins TRBV9 and TRBJ2-5, with a tentative D call TRBD2 (7 bases). The better agreement between TRBJ2-7 and the DNA end casts doubt on the J call. The CDR3 is 16 amino acids. Germline-derived CDR1 and CDR2 are SGDLS and YYNGEE.

About this clonotype: The junction departs from the called germline gene at one end, perhaps through a read error. The gene calls are TRBV7-9 and TRBJ2-5; D not certain. Germline V gives CDR1 SEHNR, CDR2 FQNEAQ (reference sequence). This CDR3 is built from 9 residues. The CDR3, as DNA: TGTGCCAGCAGCTCCCACCTAGAGTTC. As protein: CASSSHLEF.

The CDR3 region is CASSLVLAHEQYF. Here the CDR3 DNA reads TGTGCCAGCAGTTTAGTACTCGCCCACGAGCAGTACTTC. The chain couples TRBV12-3 or TRBV12-4 to TRBJ2-4; D gene ambiguous. The J call is in doubt because the DNA end fits TRBJ2-7 better. CDR3 size: 13 residues.

The chain couples TRBV4-1 to TRBJ1-5; D might be TRBD1 (5 bases). From germline, CDR1 is MGHRA and CDR2 YSYEKL. The CDR3 runs to 15 residues. Deletions cut 1 base from V and 7 bases from J, with 14 bases between. The CDR3, as DNA: TGCGCCAGCAGCCAAGCTACAGGACAACTCCAGCCCCAGCATTTT. As protein: CASSQATGQLQPQHF.

This sequence joins TRBV27 and TRBJ2-1, with D unresolved. The V end was cut by 3 bases, the J end by 8 bases, with 8 bases between. This CDR3 region has 12 residues. CDR1 and CDR2 from the germline V gene are MNHEY and SMNVEV (reference sequence). The CDR3 region has the DNA TGTGCCAGCAGTTTGAAGGGCGATGAGCAGTTCTTC. Translating gives CASSLKGDEQFF.

The rearrangement joins TRBV27 to TRBJ2-1; D perhaps matches TRBD1 (7 bases). The V and J ends lost 4 bases and 9 bases respectively, with 22 bases between them. The CDR3 extends over 16 amino acids. The germline V gene encodes CDR1 MNHEY and CDR2 SMNVEV (reference sequence). CDR3 sequence (DNA): TGTGCCAGCAGTTCATCCCGAACAGGGGAGGTGAGTGAGCAGTTCTTC. Translated, it gives CASSSSRTGEVSEQFF.

The chain links TRBV9 to TRBJ2-1; no clear D gene. Germline V gives CDR1 SGDLS, CDR2 YYNGEE. The CDR3 extends over 14 amino acids. Trimming stripped 0 bases from V and 7 bases from J, with 11 bases between. As DNA, the CDR3 is TGTGCCAGCAGCGTAGATTGGGGTTCTAATGAGCAGTTCTTC. Its translation is CASSVDWGSNEQFF.

This clonotype showed up many times. The CDR3 loop is CASSYSIGVNPDTQYF. CDR3 DNA: TGTGCCAGCAGCTACTCGATCGGGGTGAACCCAGATACGCAGTATTTT. This rearrangement joins TRBV11-1 to TRBJ2-3; possibly TRBD2 for D (5 bases). Germline values: CDR1 SGHAT, CDR2 FQDESV (reference sequence). The CDR3 is made up of 16 amino acids. V lost 4 bases and J lost 4, with 18 bases in between.

This clonotype was found a few times. The chain has TRBV7-9 and TRBJ2-6; D not resolved. The CDR3 loop spans 16 amino acids. The ends were cut back, 3 bases at V and 2 bases at J, with 11 bases in the middle. Looked up from germline, CDR1 is SEHNR and CDR2 is FQNEAQ (reference sequence). The CDR3 coding sequence is TGTGCCAGCAGCTTTTTCACGGCAACTGGGGCCAACGTCCTGACTTTC. Residues: CASSFFTATGANVLTF.

V usage is TRBV12-3 or TRBV12-4 and J usage is TRBJ2-7, with D tentatively TRBD2 (6 bases). Between the trimmed V and J ends, which lost 7 bases and 6 bases, there was a span of 19 bases. The CDR3 contains 14 residues. CDR3 region: CASTPSSALGEQYF. The DNA for the CDR3 is TGTGCCAGCACCCCGTCTAGCGCCTTGGGCGAGCAGTACTTC.

J is TRBJ2-3 and V is TRBV20-1; 7 nucleotides align to TRBD1. CDR3 length: 12 amino acids. The V gene's germline CDR1 is DFQATT and CDR2 SNEGSKA (reference sequence). V gave up 6 bases and J gave up 6 bases; unmatched junction bases: 6. CDR3 loop: CSAVTGRDTQYF. DNA of the CDR3: TGCAGTGCCGTGACAGGGCGCGATACGCAGTATTTT.

This clonotype was detected only once. The V and J genes are TRBV9 and TRBJ1-1; D may be TRBD1 (5 bases). The length of the CDR3 is 17 residues. Germline CDR1 reads SGDLS; CDR2 reads YYNGEE. V dropped 2 bases and J dropped 1 base, with 18 bases sitting between them. CDR3 amino acids: CASSVLGRKAGNTEAFF. The CDR3, as DNA: TGTGCCAGCAGCGTGCTGGGACGGAAGGCGGGGAACACTGAAGCTTTCTTT.

This chain links TRBV5-6 with TRBJ1-5, with D tentatively TRBD1 (5 bases). The CDR3 contains 13 residues. The ends were cut back, 5 bases at V and 6 bases at J, with 12 bases in the middle. The germline gives CDR1 SGHDT, CDR2 YYEEEE. CDR3 sequence: CASSIQGAQPQHF. CDR3 nucleotide sequence: TGTGCCAGCAGTATCCAAGGGGCTCAGCCCCAGCATTTT.

Only a few counts were recorded for this clonotype. The V call is TRBV11-1, the J call TRBJ2-1; 7 positions agree with TRBD2. CDR1 and CDR2 (germline): SGHAT, FQDESV (reference sequence). This CDR3 comprises 14 residues. Trimming cost V 5 bases and J 5 bases; bases outside gene matches: 6. DNA of the CDR3: TGTGCCAGCAGCGGCCGGGACTACAACAATGAGCAGTTCTTC. It specifies CASSGRDYNNEQFF. Drawing the rest from reference TRBV11-1 and TRBJ2-1, the complete variable domain is EAEVAQSPRYKITEKSQAVAFWCDPISGHATLYWYRQILGQGPELLVQFQDESVVDDSQLPKDRFSAERLKGVDSTLKIQPAELGDSAMYLCASSGRDYNNEQFFGPGTRLTVL.

On this clonotype itself: Mismatch with germline at one junction end may stem from a read error. V is TRBV15 and J is TRBJ1-2, with D possibly TRBD1 on 6 matching bases. The CDR3 runs to 13 residues. Germline lookup yields CDR1 LNHNV and CDR2 YYDKDF (reference sequence). The CDR3 loop is CATSSGQNYGYIF. The CDR3 DNA is TGTGCCACCAGCAGCGGACAGAACTATGGCTACATCTTC.

V usage is TRBV6-5 and J usage is TRBJ1-4; perhaps TRBD1 as D (5 bases). This CDR3 has 14 amino acids. V was clipped by 0 bases and J by 8 bases, with 10 bases between them. Germline CDR1 MNHEY, CDR2 SVGAGI. The CDR3: CASSYSGGQEKLFF. CDR3 nucleotide sequence: TGTGCCAGCAGTTACTCTGGGGGTCAGGAAAAACTGTTTTTT.

This chain joins TRBV29-1 and TRBJ2-3; 12 bases fit TRBD2. Germline assignment: CDR1 SQVTM and CDR2 ANQGSEA. CDR3 length equals 15 residues. Germline trimming cut 5 bases from V and 2 bases from J; bases unmatched to any gene: 5. The CDR3: CSVLLAGGATDTQYF. As DNA, the CDR3 is TGCAGCGTTTTACTAGCGGGAGGCGCCACAGATACGCAGTATTTT.

The gene calls are TRBV28 and TRBJ2-7, with TRBD2 identical over 9 bases. Per germline, CDR1 MDHEN and CDR2 SYDVKM. The ends lost 3 bases at V and 4 bases at J; junction bases unmatched: 10. The CDR3 has 16 residues. In DNA form, the CDR3 reads TGTGCCAGCAGTTTCCCCAGAGCGGGGGGCAGTTACGAGCAGTACTTC. Amino acids: CASSFPRAGGSYEQYF. Based on the CDR3 plus reference TRBV28 and TRBJ2-7, the full variable domain is DVKVTQSSRYLVKRTGEKVFLECVQDMDHENMFWYRQDPGLGLRLIYFSYDVKMKEKGDIPEGYSVSREKKERFSLILESASTNQTSMYLCASSFPRAGGSYEQYFGPGTRLTVT.

The genes are TRBV27 and TRBJ2-1; 8 positions agree with TRBD1. Losses at the gene ends were 4 bases for V and 4 bases for J; bases not matched to a gene: 9. Germline lookup yields CDR1 MNHEY and CDR2 SMNVEV (reference sequence). This CDR3 contains 16 residues. CDR3: CASSSSGGIGYNEQFF. The DNA for the CDR3 is TGTGCCAGCAGTTCGTCAGGGGGCATTGGGTACAATGAGCAGTTCTTC.

This clonotype was counted between two and nine times. The rearrangement links TRBV14 to TRBJ2-6; D may be TRBD1 or TRBD2 (5 bases each). This CDR3 has 15 residues. V shed 3 bases and J shed 4 bases, with 10 bases lying between them. The germline V gene has CDR1 SGHDN and CDR2 FVKESK. CDR3 region: CASSQRGAGANVLTF. As DNA, the CDR3 is TGTGCCAGCAGCCAGCGAGGGGCAGGGGCCAACGTCCTGACTTTC.

V gene TRBV18 combines with J gene TRBJ1-5; no reliable D call. The CDR3 spans 14 residues. Germline CDR1 KGHSH, CDR2 LQKENI. Trimming removed 2 bases at V and 3 bases at J, with 8 bases between. For the CDR3, the DNA is TGTGCCAGCTCACCAGACGGTCCCAATCAGCCCCAGCATTTT. This codes for CASSPDGPNQPQHF.

The genes are TRBV29-1 and TRBJ2-1, with D possibly matching TRBD2 (5 bases). This CDR3 spans 14 amino acids. V lost 5 bases and J 5 bases, leaving 16 bases between the germline ends. Germline loops: CDR1 SQVTM, CDR2 ANQGSEA. CDR3 sequence (DNA): TGCAGCGTTTCAGCGGCCTCCTTCAACAATGAGCAGTTCTTC. Protein: CSVSAASFNNEQFF.

In nucleotides, the CDR3 is TGTGCCAGCAGCCCGGATCCGGGAGAGCTAGAGACCCAGTACTTC. Amino acid sequence: CASSPDPGELETQYF. The chain carries TRBV4-2 and TRBJ2-7; D is possibly TRBD2 (6 bases). TRBJ2-5 explains the end of the DNA better; the J call may be wrong. Germline V gene lookup returns CDR1 LGHNA and CDR2 YNFKEQ. CDR3 length equals 15 residues.